What follows is one T cell receptor beta chain and its context. The antigen remains unidentified. The sample is drawn from a study of cytomegalovirus exposure and HLA in healthy donors. Study-wide results and limits: A later analysis showed HLA-associated TCR beta chains outstripping equally common others in clonal expansion. Among the sequence variants, a highly shared cluster was likely an artifact of sequencing.

The V gene lost 6 bases and the J gene lost 6 bases, with 17 bases spanning the gap. The CDR3 extends over 14 amino acids. Germline V gene lookup returns CDR1 LNHDA and CDR2 SQIVND (reference sequence). PCR used 60 Vbeta primers and 13 Jbeta primers. The protocol was immunoSEQ multiplex PCR, while the TCRdb copy is restricted to in-frame clones and leaves out a portion. The repertoire holds under 150,000 clones, with 70% to 80% as singletons. Sequencing was performed on PBMCs. This TCR was recovered from a woman between 40 and 50 years old in good health and CMV-seropositive. V usage is TRBV19 and J usage is TRBJ1-2; a possible D gene is TRBD1 (5 bases). CDR3 nucleotide sequence: TGTGCCAGTAGAGAGGCGGGACGAGGGGATGGCTACACCTTC. This encodes CASREAGRGDGYTF.